This T cell receptor (beta chain) was sequenced in a study of molecular identifiers for immune sequencing clone quantification. This clonotype appeared many times. Its antigen is unknown. Findings and limits, study-wide: Among effectors, clones above 20 RNA copies held over 98% of molecules; among naive cells, under 1%.

The authors built bulk TCR libraries by previously described methods with listed TCR primers. TCRdb re-called the PCR reads with MiXCR, one entry per CDR3 protein. The table has around 480,000 distinct CDR3 sequences, 25% seen once; the top ten hold around 0.79%. The CDR3 has 17 residues. V was trimmed by 0 bases and J by 3 bases, leaving 15 bases between them. Per germline, CDR1 SGDLS and CDR2 YYNGEE. This TCR derives from a human donor in good health. Some libraries in this study had Jurkat cell RNA spiked in. Sequencing input: naive CD8+ T cells from blood, with Jurkat cell RNA spiked in. Subset described: FACS-sorted CD8+CD4-CCR7+CD45RA+ naive T cells. This chain links TRBV9 with TRBJ2-2; D uncertain. The CDR3 loop is CASSVGSGVLYTGELFF. Written as DNA, the CDR3 is TGTGCCAGCAGCGTAGGGAGTGGGGTACTATACACCGGGGAGCTGTTTTTT.